The text below deals with one T cell receptor (beta chain). Its specificity is unknown. The treatment was: 19 received Ad26.COV2.S at low or high dose, single or two shots; 5 received placebo; per-sample allocation not given. Specimen acquisition occurred on day 63 following the initial vaccine or placebo injection. The study used a vaccine consisting of an Ad26 vector that expressed Wuhan-strain SARS-CoV-2 spike. The data belong to a study of Ad26.COV2.S vaccination and SARS-CoV-2 variants. Study at large: A participant enrolled in the COV1001 Ad26.COV2.S trial arm provided the sample. Ad26.COV2.S was injected intramuscularly once or twice, 56 days apart. Study results and caveats: Whether participants received vaccine or placebo, their non-spike TCR breadth was similar.

Produced via immunoSEQ multiplex PCR; TCRdb's table is partial and in-frame only. The sample holds roughly 500,000 clones, around 88% seen once. Here the sequenced sample was peripheral blood, taken in a trial of Ad26.COV2.S vaccine versus placebo. The TCR originated in a person aged 18 to 59 who received the Ad26.COV2.S COVID-19 vaccine or a placebo.

CDR3 region: CASSPSPTANTEAFF. CDR3 nucleotides: TGTGCCAGCAGCCCCTCCCCCACAGCGAACACTGAAGCTTTCTTT. The chain links TRBV11-2 to TRBJ1-1; D gene unclear. In germline, CDR1 is SGHAT, CDR2 FQNNGV. The ends were cut back, 5 bases at V and 1 base at J, with 14 bases in the middle. The CDR3 loop spans 15 amino acids.